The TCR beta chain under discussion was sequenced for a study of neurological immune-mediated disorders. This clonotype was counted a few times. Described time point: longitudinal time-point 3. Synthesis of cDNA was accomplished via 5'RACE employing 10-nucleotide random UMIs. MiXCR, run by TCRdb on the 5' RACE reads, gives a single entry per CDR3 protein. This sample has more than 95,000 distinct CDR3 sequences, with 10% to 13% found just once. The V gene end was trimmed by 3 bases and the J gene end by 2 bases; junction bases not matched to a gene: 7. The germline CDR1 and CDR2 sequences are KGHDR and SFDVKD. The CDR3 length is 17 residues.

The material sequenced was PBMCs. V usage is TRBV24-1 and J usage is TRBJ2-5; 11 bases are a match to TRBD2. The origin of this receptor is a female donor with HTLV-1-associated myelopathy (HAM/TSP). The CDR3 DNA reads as TGTGCCACCAGTGATCCAAATAGCGGGGGGGCGCAAGAGACCCAGTACTTC. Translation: CATSDPNSGGAQETQYF.